This paragraph covers one TCR beta chain sequence. The target antigen is unknown. The entry originates in a study of OX40 agonist ivuxolimab in advanced cancers. The table came from immunoSEQ multiplex PCR; TCRdb's copy has only in-frame clones and leaves some out. The data hold over 15,000 clones, with roughly 81% observed a single time. Findings of the study overall: More expanded clones were seen, on average, in CD8+ T cells than in CD4+.

The V end lost 4 bases, the J end lost 0 bases, and 7 bases lay between the germline ends. CDR1 is MNHEY, CDR2 SMNVEV, per germline (reference sequence). This CDR3 is 13 amino acids long. Sequenced here: CD4+ or CD8+ T cells sorted from blood, sampled in a trial of the OX40 agonist ivuxolimab. The source is an adult with an advanced solid tumor such as melanoma, head and neck, liver or kidney cancer. V usage is TRBV27 and J usage is TRBJ2-7; D unresolved. The CDR3 DNA is TGTGCCAGCAGTTCATCCTTCTCCTACGAGCAGTACTTC. Protein sequence: CASSSSFSYEQYF.